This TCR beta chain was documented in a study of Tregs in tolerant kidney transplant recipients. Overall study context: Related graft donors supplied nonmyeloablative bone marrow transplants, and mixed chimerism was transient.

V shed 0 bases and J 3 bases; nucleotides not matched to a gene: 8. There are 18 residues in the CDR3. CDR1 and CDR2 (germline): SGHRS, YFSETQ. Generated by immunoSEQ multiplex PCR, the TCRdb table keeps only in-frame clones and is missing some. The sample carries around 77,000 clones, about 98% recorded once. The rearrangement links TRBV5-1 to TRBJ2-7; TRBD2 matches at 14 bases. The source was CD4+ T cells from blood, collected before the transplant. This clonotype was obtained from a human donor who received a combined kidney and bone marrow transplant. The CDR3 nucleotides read TGCGCCAGCAGCTTGGGGCCGACTAGCGGGGGGGCCCTCTACGAGCAGTACTTC. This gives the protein CASSLGPTSGGALYEQYF. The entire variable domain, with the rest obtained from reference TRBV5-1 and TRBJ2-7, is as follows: KAGVTQTPRYLIKTRGQQVTLSCSPISGHRSVSWYQQTPGQGLQFLFEYFSETQRNKGNFPGRFSGRQFSNSRSEMNVSTLELGDSALYLCASSLGPTSGGALYEQYFGPGTRLTVT.